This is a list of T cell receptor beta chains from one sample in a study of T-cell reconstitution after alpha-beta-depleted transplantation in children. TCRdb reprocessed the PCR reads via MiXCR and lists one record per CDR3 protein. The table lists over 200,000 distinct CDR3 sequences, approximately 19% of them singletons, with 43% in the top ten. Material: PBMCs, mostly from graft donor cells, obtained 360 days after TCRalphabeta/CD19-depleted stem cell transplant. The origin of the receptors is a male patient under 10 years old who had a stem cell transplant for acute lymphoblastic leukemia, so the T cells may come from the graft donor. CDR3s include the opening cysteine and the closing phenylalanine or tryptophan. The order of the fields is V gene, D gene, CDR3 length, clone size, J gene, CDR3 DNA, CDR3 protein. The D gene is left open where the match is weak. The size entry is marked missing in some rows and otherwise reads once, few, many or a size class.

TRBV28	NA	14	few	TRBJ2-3	TGTGCCAGCAGTACAGGGGGGGCCGGGTATACGCAGTATTTT	CASSTGGAGYTQYF
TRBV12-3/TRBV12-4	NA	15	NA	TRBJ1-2	TGTGCCAGCAGTGTTGATACAGGCCCCCACTATGGCTACACCTTC	CASSVDTGPHYGYTF
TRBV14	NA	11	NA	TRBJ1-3	TGTGCCAGCAGCCAGGGACACTCCATATATTTT	CASSQGHSIYF
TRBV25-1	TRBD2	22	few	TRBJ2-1	TGTGCCAGTGATAGGGACAGCCAGACTAGCGGGAAGTACACGAGCTCCTACAATGAGCAGTTCTTC	CASDRDSQTSGKYTSSYNEQFF
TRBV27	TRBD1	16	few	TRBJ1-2	TGTGCCAGCACCGCCGGGACAGGGCTAAACTTCTATGGCTACACCTTC	CASTAGTGLNFYGYTF
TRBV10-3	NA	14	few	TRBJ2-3	TGTGCCATCAGTGAGCGAGCGGACCGAAATGCGCAGTATTTT	CAISERADRNAQYF
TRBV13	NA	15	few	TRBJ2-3	TGTGCCAGCAGCCCCTACGGGGGGCGCACAGATACGCAGTATTTT	CASSPYGGRTDTQYF
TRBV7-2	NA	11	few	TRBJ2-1	TGTGCCAGCAGCTCCCTCGACGAGCAGTTCTTC	CASSSLDEQFF
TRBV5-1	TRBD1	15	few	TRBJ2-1	TGCGCCAGTCAATCCGGGACAGAGACCTACAATGAGCAGTTCTTC	CASQSGTETYNEQFF
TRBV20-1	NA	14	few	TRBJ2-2	TGCAGTGCTAGGGACATCCTTAACACCGGGGAGCTGTTTTTT	CSARDILNTGELFF
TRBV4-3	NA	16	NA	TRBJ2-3	TGCGCCAGCAGCCAAGAGGGGAGGGGGAGGACAGATACGCAGTATTTT	CASSQEGRGRTDTQYF
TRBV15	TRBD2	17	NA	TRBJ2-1	TGTGCCACCAGCAGGACTAGCGGGGGGGCCTCCTACAATGAGCAGTTCTTC	CATSRTSGGASYNEQFF
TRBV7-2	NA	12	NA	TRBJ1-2	TGTGCGAGCGGCCAACCTAACTATGGCTACACCTTC	CASGQPNYGYTF
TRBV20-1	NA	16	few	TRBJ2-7	TGCAGTGCTAGAGAGTTCGTGGCGGGACAAACCTACGAGCAGTACTTC	CSAREFVAGQTYEQYF
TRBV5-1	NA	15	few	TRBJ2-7	TGCGCCAGCAGGGTCAGGGCAGGGGGGTCCTACGAGCAGTACTTC	CASRVRAGGSYEQYF
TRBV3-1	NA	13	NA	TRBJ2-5	TGTGCCAGCAGCCGGCAAACAGACAGTCCTATAAACTTC	CASSRQTDSPINF
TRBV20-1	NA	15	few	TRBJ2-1	TGCAGTGCTAGAGATATCCGGACCGGAAACAATGAGCAGTTCTTC	CSARDIRTGNNEQFF
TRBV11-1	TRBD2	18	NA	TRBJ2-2	TGTGCCAGCAGCTTATCTCTACTAGCGGGAATATACACCGGGGAGCTGTTTTTT	CASSLSLLAGIYTGELFF
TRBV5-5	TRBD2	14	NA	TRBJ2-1	TGTGCCAGCAGCTTACTTAGCGGGAGGGCCTCGCAGTTCTTC	CASSLLSGRASQFF
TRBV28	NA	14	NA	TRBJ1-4	TGTGCCAGCACCCTCGGACACCTCAATGAAAAACTGTTTTTT	CASTLGHLNEKLFF
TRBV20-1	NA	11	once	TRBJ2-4	TGCAGTGGTTTTTATGAGGGCATTCAGTACTTC	CSGFYEGIQYF
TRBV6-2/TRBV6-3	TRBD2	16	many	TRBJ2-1	TGTGCCAGCAGTTTTGGACTAGCGGGGGCCAAGGGTGAGCAGTTCTTC	CASSFGLAGAKGEQFF
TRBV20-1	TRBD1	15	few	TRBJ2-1	TGCAGTGCTATCCCGAGGACAGGAAACTACAATGAGCAGTTCTTC	CSAIPRTGNYNEQFF